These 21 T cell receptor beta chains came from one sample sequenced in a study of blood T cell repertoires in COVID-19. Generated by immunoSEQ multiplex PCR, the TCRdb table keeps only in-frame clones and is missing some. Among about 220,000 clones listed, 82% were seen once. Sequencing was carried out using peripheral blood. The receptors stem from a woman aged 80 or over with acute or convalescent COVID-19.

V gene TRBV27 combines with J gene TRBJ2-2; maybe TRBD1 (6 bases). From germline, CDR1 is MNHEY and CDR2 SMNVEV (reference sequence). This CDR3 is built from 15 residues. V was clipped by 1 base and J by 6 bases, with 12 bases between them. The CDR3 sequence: CASSLLGRGAGELFF. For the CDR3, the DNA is TGTGCCAGCAGTTTATTAGGCAGGGGAGCCGGGGAGCTGTTTTTT.

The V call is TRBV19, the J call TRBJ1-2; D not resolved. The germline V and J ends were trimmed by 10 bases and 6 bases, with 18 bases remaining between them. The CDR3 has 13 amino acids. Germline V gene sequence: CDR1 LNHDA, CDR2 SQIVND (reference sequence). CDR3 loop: CATARPGMDGYTF. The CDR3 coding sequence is TGTGCCACCGCTAGGCCGGGGATGGATGGCTACACCTTC.

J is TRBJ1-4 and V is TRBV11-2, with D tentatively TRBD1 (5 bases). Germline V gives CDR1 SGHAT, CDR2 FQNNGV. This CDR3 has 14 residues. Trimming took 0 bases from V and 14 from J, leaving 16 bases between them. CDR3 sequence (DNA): TGTGCCAGCAGCTTAGAGAGGCAGGGAACGAACCTGTTTTTT. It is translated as CASSLERQGTNLFF. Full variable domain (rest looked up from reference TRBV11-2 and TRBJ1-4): EAGVAQSPRYKIIEKRQSVAFWCNPISGHATLYWYQQILGQGPKLLIQFQNNGVVDDSQLPKDRFSAERLKGVDSTLKIQPAKLEDSAVYLCASSLERQGTNLFFGSGTQLSVL.

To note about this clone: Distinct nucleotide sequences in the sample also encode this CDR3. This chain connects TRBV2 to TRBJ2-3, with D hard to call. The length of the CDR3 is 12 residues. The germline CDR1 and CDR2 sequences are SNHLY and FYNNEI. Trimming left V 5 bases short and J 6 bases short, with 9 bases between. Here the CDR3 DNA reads TGTGCCAGCAGTAGTACGCGGGATACGCAGTATTTT. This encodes CASSSTRDTQYF.

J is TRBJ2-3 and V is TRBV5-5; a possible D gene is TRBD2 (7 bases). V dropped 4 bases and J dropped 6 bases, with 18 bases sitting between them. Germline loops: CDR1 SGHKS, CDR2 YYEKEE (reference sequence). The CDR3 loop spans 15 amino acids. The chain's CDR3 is CASSVSQGRGDTQYF. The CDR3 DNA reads TGTGCCAGCAGCGTATCCCAGGGGAGGGGGGATACGCAGTATTTT.

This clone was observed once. CDR3 residues: CASSPPTGTTGELFF. The CDR3 nucleotides are TGCGCCAGCAGCCCTCCGACAGGGACCACCGGGGAGCTGTTTTTT. V is TRBV5-1 and J is TRBJ2-2, with TRBD1 identical over 7 bases. Germline CDR1 and CDR2: SGHRS and YFSETQ. Losses at the gene ends were 4 bases for V and 4 bases for J; bases not matched to a gene: 7. The CDR3 runs to 15 residues.

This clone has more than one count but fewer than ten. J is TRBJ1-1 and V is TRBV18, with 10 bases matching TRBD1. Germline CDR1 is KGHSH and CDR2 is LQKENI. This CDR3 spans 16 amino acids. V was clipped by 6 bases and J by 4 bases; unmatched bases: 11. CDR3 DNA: TGTGCCAGCTCGGATAGACAGGGGGCATCAATCACTGAAGCTTTCTTT. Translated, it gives CASSDRQGASITEAFF.

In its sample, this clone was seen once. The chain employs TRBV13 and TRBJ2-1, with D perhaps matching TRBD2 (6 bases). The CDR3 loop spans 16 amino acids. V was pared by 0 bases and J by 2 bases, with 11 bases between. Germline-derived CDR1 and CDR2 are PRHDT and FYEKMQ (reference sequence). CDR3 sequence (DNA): TGTGCCAGCAGCTTAGGCGGAGGGGTGGCCTACAATGAGCAGTTCTTC. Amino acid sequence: CASSLGGGVAYNEQFF.

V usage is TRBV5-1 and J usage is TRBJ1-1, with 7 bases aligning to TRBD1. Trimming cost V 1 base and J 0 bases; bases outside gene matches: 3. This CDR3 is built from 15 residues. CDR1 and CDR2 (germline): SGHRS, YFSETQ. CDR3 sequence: CASSLSGTVNTEAFF. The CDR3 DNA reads TGCGCCAGCAGCTTGTCCGGGACAGTGAACACTGAAGCTTTCTTT.

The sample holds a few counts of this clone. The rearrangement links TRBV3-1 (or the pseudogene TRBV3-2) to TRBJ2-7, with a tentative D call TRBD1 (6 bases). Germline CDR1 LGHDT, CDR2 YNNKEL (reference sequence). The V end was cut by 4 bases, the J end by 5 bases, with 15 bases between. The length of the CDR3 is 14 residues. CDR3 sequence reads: CASSLIRQVNEQYF. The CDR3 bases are TGTGCCAGCAGCCTTATCAGACAGGTTAACGAGCAGTACTTC.

CDR3 sequence: CASIRDRGRYGYTF. CDR3 coding DNA: TGTGCCAGCATACGGGACAGGGGGCGTTATGGCTACACCTTC. The chain employs TRBV2 and TRBJ1-2; 12 bases agree with TRBD1. This CDR3 has 14 residues. Germline V lookup: CDR1 SNHLY, CDR2 FYNNEI. V dropped 7 bases and J dropped 5; count of bases not matched to a gene: 5. Drawing the rest from reference TRBV2 and TRBJ1-2, the complete variable domain is EPEVTQTPSHQVTQMGQEVILRCVPISNHLYFYWYRQILGQKVEFLVSFYNNEISEKSEIFDDQFSVERPDGSNFTLKIRSTKLEDSAMYFCASIRDRGRYGYTFGSGTRLTVV.

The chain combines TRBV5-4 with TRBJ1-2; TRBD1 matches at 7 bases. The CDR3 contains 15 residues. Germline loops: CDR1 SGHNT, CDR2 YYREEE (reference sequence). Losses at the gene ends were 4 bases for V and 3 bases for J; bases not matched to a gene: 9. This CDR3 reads CASSGQATDYYGYTF. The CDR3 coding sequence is TGTGCCAGCAGCGGACAGGCCACCGACTACTATGGCTACACCTTC.

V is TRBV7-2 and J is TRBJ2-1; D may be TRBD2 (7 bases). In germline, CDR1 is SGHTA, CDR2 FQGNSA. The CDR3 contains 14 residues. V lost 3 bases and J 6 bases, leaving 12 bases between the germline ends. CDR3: CASSLRGGGNEQFF. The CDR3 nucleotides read TGTGCCAGCAGCTTGAGGGGGGGCGGCAATGAGCAGTTCTTC.

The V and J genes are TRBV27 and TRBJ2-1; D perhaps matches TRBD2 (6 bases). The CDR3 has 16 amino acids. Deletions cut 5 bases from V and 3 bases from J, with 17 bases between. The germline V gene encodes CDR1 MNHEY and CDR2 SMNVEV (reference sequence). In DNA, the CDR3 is TGTGCCAGCAGTCCCCGGCTGAGTAGCGGCTACAATGAGCAGTTCTTC. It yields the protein CASSPRLSSGYNEQFF.

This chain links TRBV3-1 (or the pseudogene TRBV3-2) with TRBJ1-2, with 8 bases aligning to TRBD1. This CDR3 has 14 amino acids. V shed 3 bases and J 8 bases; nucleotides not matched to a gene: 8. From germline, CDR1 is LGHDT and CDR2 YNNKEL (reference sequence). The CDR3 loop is CASSQETGVRGYTF. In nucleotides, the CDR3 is TGTGCCAGCAGCCAGGAGACAGGGGTGAGAGGCTACACCTTC.

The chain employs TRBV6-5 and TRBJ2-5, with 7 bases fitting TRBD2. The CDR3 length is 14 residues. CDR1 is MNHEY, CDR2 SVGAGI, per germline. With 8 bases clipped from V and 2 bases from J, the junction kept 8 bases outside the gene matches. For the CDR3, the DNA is TGTGCCAGCCGCTACTCCGGGGGGCAAGAGACCCAGTACTTC. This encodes CASRYSGGQETQYF.

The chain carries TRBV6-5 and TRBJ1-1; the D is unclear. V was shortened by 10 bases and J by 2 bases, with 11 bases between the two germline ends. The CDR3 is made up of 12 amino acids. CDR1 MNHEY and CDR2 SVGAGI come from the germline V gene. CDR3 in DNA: TGTGCCACCGGGCGGGGAAACACTGAAGCTTTCTTT. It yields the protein CATGRGNTEAFF.

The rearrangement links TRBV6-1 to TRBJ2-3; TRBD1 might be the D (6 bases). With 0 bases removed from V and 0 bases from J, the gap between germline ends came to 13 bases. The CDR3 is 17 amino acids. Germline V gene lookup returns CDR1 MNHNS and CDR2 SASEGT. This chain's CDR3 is CASSEATWTASTDTQYF. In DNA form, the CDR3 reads TGTGCCAGCAGTGAAGCTACCTGGACAGCGAGCACAGATACGCAGTATTTT.

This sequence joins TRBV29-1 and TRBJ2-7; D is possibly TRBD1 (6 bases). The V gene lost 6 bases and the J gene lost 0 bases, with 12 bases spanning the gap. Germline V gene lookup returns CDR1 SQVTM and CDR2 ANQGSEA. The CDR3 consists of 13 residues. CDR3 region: CSVSGTPSYEQYF. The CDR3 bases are TGCAGCGTCTCCGGGACACCCTCCTACGAGCAGTACTTC.

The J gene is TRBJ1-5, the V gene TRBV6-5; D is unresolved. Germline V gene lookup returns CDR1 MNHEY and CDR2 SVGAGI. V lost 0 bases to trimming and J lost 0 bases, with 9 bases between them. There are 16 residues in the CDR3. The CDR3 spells CASSYSFGSSNQPQHF. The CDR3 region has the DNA TGTGCCAGCAGTTACTCTTTTGGCAGTAGCAATCAGCCCCAGCATTTT.

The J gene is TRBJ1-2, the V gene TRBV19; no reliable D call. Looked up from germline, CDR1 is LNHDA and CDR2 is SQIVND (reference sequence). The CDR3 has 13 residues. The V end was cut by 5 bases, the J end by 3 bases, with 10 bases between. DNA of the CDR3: TGTGCCAGTAGTCCCGACACAGACTATGGCTACACCTTC. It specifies CASSPDTDYGYTF.